Presented here are 3 T cell receptor beta chains from one specimen sequenced in a study of radiotherapy plus CTLA-4 blockade in lung cancer. Only in-frame clones appear in the TCRdb table, and some are missing; sequencing was by immunoSEQ multiplex PCR. The sample yields around 55,000 clones, approximately 84% seen once. Sample: peripheral blood, taken from a patient treated with radiotherapy plus ipilimumab. The source of these receptors is a human donor with non-small cell lung cancer whose response to radiotherapy plus ipilimumab could not be evaluated.

The chain uses TRBV12-1 and TRBJ1-1; the D call of TRBD1 is as the table states it, not checked on the DNA. TRBV12-1 is classified as a pseudogene. This CDR3 is built from 13 residues. The CDR3 sequence is CASSFHRDTEAFF. Here the CDR3 DNA reads TGTGCCAGCAGCTTTCACAGGGACACTGAAGCTTTCTTT.

This clone was seen a few times. The V gene is TRBV9, the J gene TRBJ2-3; tentatively, D is TRBD2 (6 bases). The germline CDR1 and CDR2 sequences are SGDLS and YYNGEE. This CDR3 spans 16 amino acids. With 2 bases removed from V and 5 bases from J, the gap between germline ends came to 18 bases. CDR3 amino acids: CASSVIAERRGDTQYF. The CDR3, as DNA: TGTGCCAGCAGCGTCATAGCGGAGAGGAGGGGAGATACGCAGTATTTT.

The chain uses TRBV9 and TRBJ1-4; 11 bases line up with TRBD1. Trimming removed 4 bases from V and 1 base from J; junction bases left unmatched: 6. The CDR3 is 17 residues long. Germline V gene sequence: CDR1 SGDLS, CDR2 YYNGEE. DNA of the CDR3: TGTGCCAGCAGCCCGAGGACAGGGGGCAGAACTAATGAAAAACTGTTTTTT. It yields the protein CASSPRTGGRTNEKLFF. Full variable domain (missing parts from reference TRBV9 and TRBJ1-4): DSGVTQTPKHLITATGQRVTLRCSPRSGDLSVYWYQQSLDQGLQFLIQYYNGEERAKGNILERFSAQQFPDLHSELNLSSLELGDSALYFCASSPRTGGRTNEKLFFGSGTQLSVL.